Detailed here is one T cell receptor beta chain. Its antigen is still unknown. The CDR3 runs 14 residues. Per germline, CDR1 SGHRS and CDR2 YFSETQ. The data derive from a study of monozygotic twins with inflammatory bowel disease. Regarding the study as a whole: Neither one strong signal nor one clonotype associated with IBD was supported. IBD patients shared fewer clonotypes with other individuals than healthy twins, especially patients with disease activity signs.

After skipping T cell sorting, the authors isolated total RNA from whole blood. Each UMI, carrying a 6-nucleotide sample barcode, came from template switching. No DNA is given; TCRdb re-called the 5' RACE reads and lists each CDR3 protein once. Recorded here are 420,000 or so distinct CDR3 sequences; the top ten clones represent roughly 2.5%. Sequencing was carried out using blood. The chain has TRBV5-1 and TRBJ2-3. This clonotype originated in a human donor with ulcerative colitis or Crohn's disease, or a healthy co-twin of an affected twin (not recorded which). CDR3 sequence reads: CASRFQDSTDTQYF.